Listed below are T cell receptor beta chains from one sample, sequenced in a study of cytomegalovirus exposure and HLA in healthy donors. Sequenced by immunoSEQ multiplex PCR; TCRdb stores in-frame clones only, minus some. Among around 130,000 clones listed, roughly 82% were seen once. The sample taken for sequencing was PBMCs. These receptors came from a woman between 35 and 50 years old in good health and CMV-seropositive. Both conserved end residues are trimmed from each CDR3. Each record gives: clone size, V gene, J gene, CDR3 protein. Size is omitted from some rows. Given values are once, few, many or a class for expanded clones.

-	TRBV30	TRBJ2-5	AWSVHGGIGETQY
-	TRBV27	TRBJ1-4	ASSQTGAWEKLF
-	TRBV4-3	TRBJ2-7	ASSQDRQGFLEQY
few	TRBV21-1	TRBJ1-6	ASRGGGPGQNNSPLH
few	TRBV4-3	TRBJ1-4	ASSQDLGGGNEKLF
-	TRBV19	TRBJ1-1	ASSIGRGDTEAF
few	TRBV6-4	TRBJ2-3	ASSDGGATDTQY
-	TRBV19	TRBJ1-2	ASSIQRPNYGYT
-	TRBV5-4	-	ASSLGAASYEQY
-	TRBV29-1	TRBJ2-7	SCEMGTGPYEQY